This T cell receptor (beta chain) was obtained from a study of glioma-infiltrating T cells after dendritic cell vaccination. About the study: Dendritic cells derived from monocytes and pulsed with autologous tumor lysate formed the vaccine.

General study findings and limits: Higher pretreatment TIL content predicted longer progression-free time and survival. Complete blood and tumor specimen sets were limited to few patients.

This clone was observed a handful of times. Its antigen is not identified. Trimming removed 1 base at V and 7 bases at J, with 8 bases between. The CDR3 sequence is 11 residues long. Germline V CDR1 and CDR2: DFQATT, SNEGSKA (reference sequence). Some clones are missing from TCRdb's copy, which holds only in-frame ones; the method was immunoSEQ multiplex PCR. The sample lists approximately 50,000 clones; about 91% were seen once. Time point here: after dendritic cell vaccination, including at tumor progression/relapse. Selection required adequate fresh-frozen tumor tissue plus more than two years' survival data.

This sample comprised blood, obtained after dendritic cell vaccination. This chain uses TRBV20-1 with TRBJ2-7; maybe TRBD2 (5 bases). This TCR was sampled from a human donor with glioblastoma. The chain's CDR3 is CSARVPGEQYF. The CDR3 nucleotides read TGCAGTGCTAGAGTACCGGGGGAGCAGTACTTC.